This T cell receptor (beta chain) is from a study of T cells in Graves' hyperthyroidism and ophthalmopathy. Germline assignment: CDR1 MNHNS and CDR2 SASEGT. The CDR3 loop spans 13 amino acids. The ends were cut back, 8 bases at V and 4 bases at J, with 12 bases in the middle. It was RNA transcripts that yielded the amplified TCR beta CDR3 regions. In the first-round RT-PCR of the TCR CDR3, the HTBI primer set was used. TCRdb redid the calling of the multiplex PCR reads with MiXCR, one entry per CDR3 protein. Here the sample spans about 400,000 distinct CDR3 sequences, just under 15% being singletons. Hyperthyroidism, newly diagnosed and lasting under 2 months, affected patients aged 18 to 65. Note on this clonotype: Its antigen is undetermined.

Study results and caveats: Most thyroid clonotypes that were expanded above 0.001 also turned up in blood.

This clonotype originated in a woman aged 25 to 39 with Graves' hyperthyroidism. The sample comprised blood. V gene TRBV6-1 combines with J gene TRBJ2-1, with D uncertain. Written as DNA, the CDR3 is TGTGCCAGCTGCAGCGCCTTTTACAATGAGCAGTTCTTC. It translates to CASCSAFYNEQFF.